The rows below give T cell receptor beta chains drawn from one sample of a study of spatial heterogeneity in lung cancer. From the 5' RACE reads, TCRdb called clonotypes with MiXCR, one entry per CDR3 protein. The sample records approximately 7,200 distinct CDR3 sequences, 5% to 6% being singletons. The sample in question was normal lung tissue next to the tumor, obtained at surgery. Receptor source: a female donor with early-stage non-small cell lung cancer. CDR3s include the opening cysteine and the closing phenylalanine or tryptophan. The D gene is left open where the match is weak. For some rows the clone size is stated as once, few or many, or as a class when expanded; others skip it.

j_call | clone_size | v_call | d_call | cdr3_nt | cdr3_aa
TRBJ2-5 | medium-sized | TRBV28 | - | TGTGCCAGCAGTCCCGAAGAGACCCAGTACTTC | CASSPEETQYF
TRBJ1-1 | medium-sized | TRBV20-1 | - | TGCAGTGCTAGTGGGGGGCGGACTGAAGCTTTCTTT | CSASGGRTEAFF
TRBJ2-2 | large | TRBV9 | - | TGTGCCAGCAGCGTAGCCTGGGACACCGGGGAGCTGTTTTTT | CASSVAWDTGELFF
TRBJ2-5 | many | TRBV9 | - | TGTGCCAGCAGCGTTAAGAGTTTGGCGGAGACCCAGTACTTC | CASSVKSLAETQYF
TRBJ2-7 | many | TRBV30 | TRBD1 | TGTGCCTGGAGTGCAGGGGGCTACGAGCAGTACTTC | CAWSAGGYEQYF
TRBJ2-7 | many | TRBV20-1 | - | TGCAGTGCTAGAGTCGCGAGACTCCAGAGTCGCGAGCAGTACTTC | CSARVARLQSREQYF
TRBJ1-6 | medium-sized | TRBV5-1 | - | TGCGCCAGCAGCTTGGCGGCAGGGCATAATTCACCCCTCCACTTT | CASSLAAGHNSPLHF
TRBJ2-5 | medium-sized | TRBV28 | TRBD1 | TGTGCCAGCAGTGTCGGGACAGGGGGTTTGGAGACCCAGTACTTC | CASSVGTGGLETQYF
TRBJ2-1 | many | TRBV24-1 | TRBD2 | TGTGCCACCAGTGGAGGGGAGGGTAACTACAATGAGCAGTTCTTC | CATSGGEGNYNEQFF
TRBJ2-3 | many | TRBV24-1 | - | TGTGCCACCAGTGATTTGAACACAGATACGCAGTATTTT | CATSDLNTDTQYF
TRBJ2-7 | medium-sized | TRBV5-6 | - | TGTGCCAGCAGCTTTCGTGGGGGCGAGCAGTACTTC | CASSFRGGEQYF
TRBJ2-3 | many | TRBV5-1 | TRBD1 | TGCGCCAGCAGCTTTGGGGGACAGACCACAGATACGCAGTATTTT | CASSFGGQTTDTQYF
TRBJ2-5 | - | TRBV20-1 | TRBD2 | TGCAGTGCTAGAGATGGGGGGGGAGAGACCCAGTACTTC | CSARDGGGETQYF
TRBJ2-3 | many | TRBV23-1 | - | TGCGCCAGCAGATCCACGACAAGCCCGGGAGACACAGATACGCAGTATTTT | CASRSTTSPGDTDTQYF
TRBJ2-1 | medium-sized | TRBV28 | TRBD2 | TGTGCCAGCAGACCCCCGGGACTAGCGGGATCTAGCTCCTACAATGAGCAGTTCTTC | CASRPPGLAGSSSYNEQFF
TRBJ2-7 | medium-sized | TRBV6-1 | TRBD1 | TGTGCCAGCAGAAGAAGTTGGGACAGAGTCAACTACGAGCAGTACTTC | CASRRSWDRVNYEQYF
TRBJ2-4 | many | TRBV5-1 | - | TGCGCCAGCAGCCCGTACGGGGGAAGCCCTCTGGCTTTAGCCAAAAACATTCAGTACTTC | CASSPYGGSPLALAKNIQYF
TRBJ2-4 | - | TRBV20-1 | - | TGCAGTGCTGGGGCCCCCCCGGCCAAAAACATTCAGTACTTC | CSAGAPPAKNIQYF
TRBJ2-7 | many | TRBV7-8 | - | TGTGCCAGCAGCGGGGGGCTATACGAGCAGTACTTC | CASSGGLYEQYF
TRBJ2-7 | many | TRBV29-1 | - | TGCAGCGTTGGAGTTCGGGGCACCGAGAACGAGCAGTACTTC | CSVGVRGTENEQYF
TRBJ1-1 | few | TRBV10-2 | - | TGCGCCAGCAGCGATTCGGGCGGGGGAGGCACTGAAGCTTTCTTT | CASSDSGGGGTEAFF
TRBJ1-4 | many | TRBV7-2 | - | TGTGCCAGCAGCACCGACGGTAATGAAAAACTGTTTTTT | CASSTDGNEKLFF
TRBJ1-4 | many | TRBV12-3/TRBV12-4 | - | TGTGCCAGCAGTTTATCCGGGGTCTCGGGAGAAAAACTGTTTTTT | CASSLSGVSGEKLFF
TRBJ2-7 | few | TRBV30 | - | TGTGCCTGGAGTGAAGGATCCTCCTACGAGCAGTACTTC | CAWSEGSSYEQYF
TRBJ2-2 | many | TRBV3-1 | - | TGTGCCAGCAGCCGAACAGAAGGTTATGGGGAGCTGTTTTTT | CASSRTEGYGELFF
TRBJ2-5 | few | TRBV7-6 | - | TGTGCCAGCAGCTTCCGCGAGACCCAGTACTTC | CASSFRETQYF
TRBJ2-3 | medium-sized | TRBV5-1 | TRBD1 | TGCGCCAGCAGCGCAAAGGACAGGTTCCCAGATACGCAGTATTTT | CASSAKDRFPDTQYF
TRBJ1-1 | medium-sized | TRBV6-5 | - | TGTGCCAGCAGTCGCACGGGTGTAGCTTTCTTT | CASSRTGVAFF
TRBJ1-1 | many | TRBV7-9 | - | TGTGCCAGCAGCTTAGTCGAGGGGCGGAATTCTATATCGGCTTTCTTT | CASSLVEGRNSISAFF
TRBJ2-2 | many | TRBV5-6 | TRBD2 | TGTGCCAGCACCCGAGGCGGGAGACTCACCGGGGAGCTGTTTTTT | CASTRGGRLTGELFF
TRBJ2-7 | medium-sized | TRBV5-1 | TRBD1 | TGCGCCAGCAGCTTGGGGACAGGGATGTCCTACGAGCAGTACTTC | CASSLGTGMSYEQYF
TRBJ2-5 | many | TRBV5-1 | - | TGCGCCAGCAGCCATGGGACACGGCAAGAGACCCAGTACTTC | CASSHGTRQETQYF
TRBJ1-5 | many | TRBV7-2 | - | TGTGCCAGCAGCTTAGATTCGGGGAATCAGCCCCAGCATTTT | CASSLDSGNQPQHF
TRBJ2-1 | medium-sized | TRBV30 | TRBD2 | TGTGCCTGGAGTGGGGAGGGTGGATACAATGAGCAGTTCTTC | CAWSGEGGYNEQFF
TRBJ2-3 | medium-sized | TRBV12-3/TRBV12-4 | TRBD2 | TGTGCCAGCACCTGGACTAGCCCCACAGATACGCAGTATTTT | CASTWTSPTDTQYF
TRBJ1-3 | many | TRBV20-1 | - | TGCAGTGCCCCGGCTAGCTCTGGAAACACCATATATTTT | CSAPASSGNTIYF
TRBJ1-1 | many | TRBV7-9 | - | TGTGCCAGCAGCACTTGGACAGACTTGAACACTGAAGCTTTCTTT | CASSTWTDLNTEAFF
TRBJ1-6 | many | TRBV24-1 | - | TGTGCCACCATTAAGCGGGATTTGACACCCCTCCACTTT | CATIKRDLTPLHF
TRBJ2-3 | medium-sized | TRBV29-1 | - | TGCAGCGTTGATAACCCTCAGGGTACAGATACGCAGTATTTT | CSVDNPQGTDTQYF
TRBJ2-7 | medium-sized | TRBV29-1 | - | TGCAGCGTTGAACAGGGGAAGGGCCACGAGCAGTACTTC | CSVEQGKGHEQYF
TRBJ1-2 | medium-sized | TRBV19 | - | TGTGCCAGTACCGAAAGGTCACAGGGTCGTGGCTACACCTTC | CASTERSQGRGYTF
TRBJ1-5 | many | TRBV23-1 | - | TGCGCCAGCAGTCAATACCCCTGGACAGATAGCAATCAGCCCCAGCATTTT | CASSQYPWTDSNQPQHF
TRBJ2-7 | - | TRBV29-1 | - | TGCAGCGTAAGGACTAACTACGAGCAGTACTTC | CSVRTNYEQYF
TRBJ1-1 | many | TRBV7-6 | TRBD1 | TGTGCCAGCAGTATAGGGGGCTACACTGAAGCTTTCTTT | CASSIGGYTEAFF
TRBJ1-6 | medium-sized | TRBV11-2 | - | TGTGCCAGCAGCTTAGAAGTGACACCCCTCCACTTT | CASSLEVTPLHF
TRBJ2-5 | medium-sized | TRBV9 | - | TGTGCCAGCAGTTCTGCGCGACCCGAGACCCAGTACTTC | CASSSARPETQYF
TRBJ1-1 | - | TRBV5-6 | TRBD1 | TGTGCCAGCAGCCTCCCGGGACAGGGGTCTGAAGCTTTCTTT | CASSLPGQGSEAFF
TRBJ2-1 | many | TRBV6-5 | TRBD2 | TGTGCCAGCAGTTACTCAAGGCGGGAGTACAATGAGCAGTTCTTC | CASSYSRREYNEQFF
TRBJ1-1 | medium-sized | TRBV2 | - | TGTGCCAGCAGTTATCACCGGAACACTGAAGCTTTCTTT | CASSYHRNTEAFF
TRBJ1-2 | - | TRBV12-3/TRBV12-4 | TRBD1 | TGTGCCAGCAGTGCGACAGGGGCCCTCTACTATGGCTACACCTTC | CASSATGALYYGYTF
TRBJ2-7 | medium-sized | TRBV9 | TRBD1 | TGTGCCAGCAGCGCGACCCATCCGGGACAGGGAGGGTCCTACGAGCAGTACTTC | CASSATHPGQGGSYEQYF
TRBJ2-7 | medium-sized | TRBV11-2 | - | TGTGCCAGCAGCTTATTGACAGGGAGGGGCTACGAGCAGTACTTC | CASSLLTGRGYEQYF
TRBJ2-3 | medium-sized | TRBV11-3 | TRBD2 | TGTGCCAGCAGTCTTAGCGGGACTCTCACAGATACGCAGTATTTT | CASSLSGTLTDTQYF
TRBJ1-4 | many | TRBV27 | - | TGTGCCAGCAGTTTCCAAGCCACCTGGGATTCTGGTCCGGGTTATGAAAAACTGTTTTTT | CASSFQATWDSGPGYEKLFF
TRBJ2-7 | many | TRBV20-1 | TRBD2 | TGCAGTGCTAGAGATGAAGCGCGGGAGACATTCGAGCAGTACTTC | CSARDEARETFEQYF